Reported below is one T cell receptor (beta chain). Its antigen is still unknown. This entry belongs to a study of T cells in tuberculosis. Overall study findings and caveats: Shorter CDR3-alpha in active tuberculosis partly drove smaller distances.

The V gene lost 5 bases and the J gene lost 0 bases, with 11 bases spanning the gap. CDR3 length: 15 residues. The germline CDR1 and CDR2 sequences are MNHEY and SVGAGI. Produced via immunoSEQ multiplex PCR; TCRdb's table is partial and in-frame only. In the table there are some 31,000 clones, 80% to 95% of which are singletons. This sample's time point: new active TB diagnosis, blood taken before or within 7 days of starting treatment. Sample: PBMCs, taken at tuberculosis diagnosis. The rearrangement uses TRBV6-5 and TRBJ1-3, with D unresolved. The receptor was derived from an adult with tuberculosis. The CDR3: CASSPPGNSGNTIYF. The CDR3 DNA sequence: TGTGCCAGCAGTCCCCCAGGAAACTCTGGAAACACCATATATTTT.